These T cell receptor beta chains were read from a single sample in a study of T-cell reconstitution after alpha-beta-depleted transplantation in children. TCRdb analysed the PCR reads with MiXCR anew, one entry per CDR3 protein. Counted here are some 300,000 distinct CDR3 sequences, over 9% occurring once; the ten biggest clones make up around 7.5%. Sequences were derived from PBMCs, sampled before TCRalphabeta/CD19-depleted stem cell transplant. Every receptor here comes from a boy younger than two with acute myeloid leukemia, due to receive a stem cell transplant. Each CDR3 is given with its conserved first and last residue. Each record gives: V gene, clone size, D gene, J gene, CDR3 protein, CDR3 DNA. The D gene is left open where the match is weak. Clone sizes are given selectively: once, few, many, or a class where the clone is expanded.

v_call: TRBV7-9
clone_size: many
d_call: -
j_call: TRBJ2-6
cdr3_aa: CASSLQGQTGANVLTF
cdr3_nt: TGTGCCAGCAGCTTACAAGGCCAGACAGGGGCCAACGTCCTGACTTTC

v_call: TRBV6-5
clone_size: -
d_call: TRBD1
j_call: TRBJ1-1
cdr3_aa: CASSYSKGQLEAFF
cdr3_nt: TGTGCCAGCAGTTACTCGAAGGGACAGCTTGAAGCTTTCTTT

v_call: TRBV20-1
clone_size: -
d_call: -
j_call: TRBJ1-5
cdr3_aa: CSAGSQPQHF
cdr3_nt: TGCAGTGCTGGTTCTCAGCCCCAGCATTTT

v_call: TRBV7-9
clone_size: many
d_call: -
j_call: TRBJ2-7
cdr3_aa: CASSLAWGYEQYF
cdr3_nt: TGTGCCAGCAGCTTAGCCTGGGGCTACGAGCAGTACTTC

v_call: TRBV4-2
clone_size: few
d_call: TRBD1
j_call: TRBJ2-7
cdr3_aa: CASSQEGGQGSYEQYF
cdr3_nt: TGTGCCAGCAGCCAAGAGGGAGGACAGGGGTCCTACGAGCAGTACTTC

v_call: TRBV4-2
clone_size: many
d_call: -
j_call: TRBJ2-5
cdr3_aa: CASSRDRSGGETQYF
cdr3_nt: TGTGCCAGCAGCCGCGACAGGTCCGGGGGGGAGACCCAGTACTTC

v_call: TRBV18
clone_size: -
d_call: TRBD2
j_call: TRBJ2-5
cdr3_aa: CASSPRHIAGGKETQYF
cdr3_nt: TGTGCCAGCTCACCCAGACACATAGCGGGAGGGAAGGAGACCCAGTACTTC

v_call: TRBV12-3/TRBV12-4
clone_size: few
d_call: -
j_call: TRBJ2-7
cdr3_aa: CASSLRTDSEQYF
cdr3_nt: TGTGCCAGCAGTTTGAGGACGGATTCCGAGCAGTACTTC

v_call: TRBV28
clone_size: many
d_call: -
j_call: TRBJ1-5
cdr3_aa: CASIRANIPNQPQHF
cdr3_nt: TGTGCCAGCATCCGAGCGAATATCCCCAATCAGCCCCAGCATTTT

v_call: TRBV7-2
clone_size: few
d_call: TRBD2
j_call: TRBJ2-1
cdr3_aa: CASSLGSTLTAGGNNEQFF
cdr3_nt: TGTGCCAGCAGCTTAGGCTCTACCCTAACAGCGGGAGGGAACAATGAGCAGTTCTTC

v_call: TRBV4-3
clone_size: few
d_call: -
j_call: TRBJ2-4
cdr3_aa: CASSQDLRVNIQYF
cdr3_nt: TGCGCCAGCAGCCAAGATTTGCGGGTTAACATTCAGTACTTC

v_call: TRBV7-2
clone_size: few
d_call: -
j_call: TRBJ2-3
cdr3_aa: CASSLAQGSDTQYF
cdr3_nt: TGTGCCAGCAGCTTAGCGCAGGGATCAGATACGCAGTATTTT

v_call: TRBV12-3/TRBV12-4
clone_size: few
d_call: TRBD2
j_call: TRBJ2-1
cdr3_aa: CASSVLSGGSYNEQFF
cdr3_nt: TGTGCCAGCAGTGTCCTAAGCGGGGGGTCCTACAATGAGCAGTTCTTC

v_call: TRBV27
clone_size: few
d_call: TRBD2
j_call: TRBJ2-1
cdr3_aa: CASSWGLAGGRYNEQFF
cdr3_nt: TGTGCCAGCAGTTGGGGACTAGCGGGGGGTAGATACAATGAGCAGTTCTTC

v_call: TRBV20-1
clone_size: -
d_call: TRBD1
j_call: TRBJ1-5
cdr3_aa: CSASADREDMSNQPQHF
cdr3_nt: TGCAGTGCTAGTGCGGACAGGGAGGATATGAGCAATCAGCCCCAGCATTTT

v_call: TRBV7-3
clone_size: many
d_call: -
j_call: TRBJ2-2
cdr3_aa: CASSPRPGGELFF
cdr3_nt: TGTGCCAGCAGCCCTCGCCCGGGCGGGGAGCTGTTTTTT

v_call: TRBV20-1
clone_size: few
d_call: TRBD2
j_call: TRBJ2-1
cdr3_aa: CSAPSGKAYNEQFF
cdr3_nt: TGCAGTGCCCCTAGCGGGAAGGCTTACAATGAGCAGTTCTTC

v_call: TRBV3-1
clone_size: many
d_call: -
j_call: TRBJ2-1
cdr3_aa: CASSQDILDEQFF
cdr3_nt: TGTGCCAGCAGCCAAGATATACTTGATGAGCAGTTCTTC

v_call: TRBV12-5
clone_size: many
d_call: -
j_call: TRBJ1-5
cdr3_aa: CASGLLDQPQHF
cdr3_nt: TGTGCTAGTGGTTTACTCGATCAGCCCCAGCATTTT

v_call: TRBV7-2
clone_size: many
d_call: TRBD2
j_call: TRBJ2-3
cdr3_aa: CASTLSGTTDTQYF
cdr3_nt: TGTGCCAGCACCCTTAGCGGGACCACAGATACGCAGTATTTT

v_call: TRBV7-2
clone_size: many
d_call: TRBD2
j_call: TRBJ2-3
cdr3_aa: CASSLVAGGPDTQYF
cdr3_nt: TGTGCCAGCAGCTTGGTAGCGGGGGGGCCGGATACGCAGTATTTT

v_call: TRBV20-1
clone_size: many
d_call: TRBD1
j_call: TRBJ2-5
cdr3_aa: CSAYQRGQVIQETQYF
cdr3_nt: TGCAGTGCTTACCAAAGGGGACAGGTCATTCAAGAGACCCAGTACTTC

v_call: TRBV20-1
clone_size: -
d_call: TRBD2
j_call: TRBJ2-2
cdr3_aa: CSARELSGGTGELFF
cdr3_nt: TGCAGTGCTAGAGAGCTAAGCGGGGGGACCGGGGAGCTGTTTTTT

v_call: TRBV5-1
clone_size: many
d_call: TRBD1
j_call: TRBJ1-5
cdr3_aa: CASSLGDRVNQPQHF
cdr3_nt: TGCGCCAGCAGCTTGGGGGACAGGGTCAATCAGCCCCAGCATTTT

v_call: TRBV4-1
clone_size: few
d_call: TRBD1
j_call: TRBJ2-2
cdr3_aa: CASSQVLDRGGAGELFF
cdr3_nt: TGCGCCAGCAGCCAAGTCCTCGACAGGGGGGGGGCCGGGGAGCTGTTTTTT

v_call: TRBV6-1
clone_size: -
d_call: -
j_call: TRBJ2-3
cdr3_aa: CASKGTDHHISTDTQYF
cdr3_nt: TGTGCCAGTAAGGGGACGGACCACCACATTAGCACAGATACGCAGTATTTT

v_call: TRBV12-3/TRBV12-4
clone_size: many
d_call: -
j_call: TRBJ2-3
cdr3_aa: CASSPRVLTDTQYF
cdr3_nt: TGTGCCAGCAGTCCCCGCGTCCTCACAGATACGCAGTATTTT

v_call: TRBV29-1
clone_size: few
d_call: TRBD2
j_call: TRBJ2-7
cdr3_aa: CSVGTGRTSGTRSRGEQYF
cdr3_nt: TGCAGCGTGGGGACAGGCCGGACTAGCGGGACACGTTCTCGCGGTGAGCAGTACTTC

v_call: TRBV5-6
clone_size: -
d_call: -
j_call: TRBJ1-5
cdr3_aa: CASSLGVSYQAPQHF
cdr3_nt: TGTGCCAGCAGCCTTGGGGTTTCCTATCAGGCGCCCCAGCATTTT

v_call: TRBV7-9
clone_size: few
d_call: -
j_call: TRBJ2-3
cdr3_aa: CASSLGGVPADTQYF
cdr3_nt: TGTGCCAGCAGCTTAGGGGGTGTGCCCGCAGATACGCAGTATTTT

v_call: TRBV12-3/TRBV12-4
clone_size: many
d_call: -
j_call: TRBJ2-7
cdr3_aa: CASSLDQIPPEQYF
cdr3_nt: TGTGCCAGCAGTTTAGATCAGATTCCCCCCGAGCAGTACTTC

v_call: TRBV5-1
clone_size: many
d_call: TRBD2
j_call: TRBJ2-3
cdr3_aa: CASSFGLAEADTQYF
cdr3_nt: TGCGCCAGCAGCTTTGGACTAGCGGAGGCAGATACGCAGTATTTT

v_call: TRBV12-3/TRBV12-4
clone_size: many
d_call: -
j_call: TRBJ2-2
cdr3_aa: CASISSGLGVVTGELFF
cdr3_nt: TGTGCCAGCATCAGCTCGGGATTGGGGGTAGTGACCGGGGAGCTGTTTTTT

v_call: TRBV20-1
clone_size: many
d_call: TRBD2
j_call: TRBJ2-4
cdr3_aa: CSARSTWTSGAKNIQYF
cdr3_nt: TGCAGTGCTAGGTCCACCTGGACTAGCGGCGCCAAAAACATTCAGTACTTC

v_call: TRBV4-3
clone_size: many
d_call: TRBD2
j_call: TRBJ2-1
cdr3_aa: CASSQGKGPGLVVDEQFF
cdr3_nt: TGCGCCAGCAGCCAAGGTAAAGGGCCGGGACTAGTTGTTGATGAGCAGTTCTTC

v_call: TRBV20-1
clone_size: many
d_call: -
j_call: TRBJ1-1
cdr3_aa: CSAPGHVEAFF
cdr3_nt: TGCAGTGCTCCCGGACACGTAGAAGCTTTCTTT

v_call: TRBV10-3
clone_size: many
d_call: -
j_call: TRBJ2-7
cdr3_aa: CAISESEQGSYEQYF
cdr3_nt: TGTGCCATCAGTGAGTCAGAACAGGGTAGCTACGAGCAGTACTTC

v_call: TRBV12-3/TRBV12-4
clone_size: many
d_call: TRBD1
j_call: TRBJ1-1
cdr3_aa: CASSLSQGATEAFF
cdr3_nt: TGTGCCAGCAGTTTATCACAGGGGGCCACTGAAGCTTTCTTT

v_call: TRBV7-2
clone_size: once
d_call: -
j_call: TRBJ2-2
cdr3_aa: CASSLERTKLELFF
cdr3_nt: TGTGCCAGCAGCTTAGAAAGGACTAAGCTGGAGCTGTTTTTT

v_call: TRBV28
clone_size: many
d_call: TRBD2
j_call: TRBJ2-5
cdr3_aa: CASSPRLAGTETQYF
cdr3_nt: TGTGCCAGCAGTCCCCGACTAGCGGGAACAGAGACCCAGTACTTC

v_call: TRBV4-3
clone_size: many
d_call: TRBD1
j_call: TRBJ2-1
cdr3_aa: CASSQGKTGAGNEQFF
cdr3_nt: TGCGCCAGCAGCCAGGGAAAGACAGGGGCGGGGAATGAGCAGTTCTTC

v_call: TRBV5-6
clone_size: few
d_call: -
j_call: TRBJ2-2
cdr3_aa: CASSLASGLNTGELFF
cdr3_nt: TGTGCCAGCAGCTTGGCCTCGGGTCTGAACACCGGGGAGCTGTTTTTT

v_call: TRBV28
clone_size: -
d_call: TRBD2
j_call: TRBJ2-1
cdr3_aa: CASSVGTSRLYNEQFF
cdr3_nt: TGTGCCAGCAGTGTCGGGACTAGCAGACTCTACAATGAGCAGTTCTTC

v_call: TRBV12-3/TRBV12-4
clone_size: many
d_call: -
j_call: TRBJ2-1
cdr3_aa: CASSIKGSLSYNEQFF
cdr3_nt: TGTGCCAGCAGTATAAAGGGGTCCCTCTCCTACAATGAGCAGTTCTTC

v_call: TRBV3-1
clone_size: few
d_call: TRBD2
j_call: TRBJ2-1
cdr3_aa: CASSQRPPLAGGYNEQFF
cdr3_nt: TGTGCCAGCAGCCAAAGGCCCCCACTAGCGGGGGGATACAATGAGCAGTTCTTC

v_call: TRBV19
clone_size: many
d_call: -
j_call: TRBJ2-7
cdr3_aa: CASSGGGGSHEQYF
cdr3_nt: TGTGCCAGTAGTGGCGGAGGTGGGTCCCACGAGCAGTACTTC

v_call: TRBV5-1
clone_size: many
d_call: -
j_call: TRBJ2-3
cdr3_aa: CASSLAVATDTQYF
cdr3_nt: TGCGCCAGCAGCTTGGCGGTAGCCACAGATACGCAGTATTTT

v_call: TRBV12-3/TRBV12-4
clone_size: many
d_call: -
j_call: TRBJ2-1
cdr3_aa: CASSSITVEQFF
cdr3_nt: TGTGCCAGCAGTTCCATCACGGTGGAGCAGTTCTTC

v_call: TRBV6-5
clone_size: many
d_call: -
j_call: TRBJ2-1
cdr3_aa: CASMSRNNEQFF
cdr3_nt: TGTGCCAGCATGTCCCGAAACAATGAGCAGTTCTTC

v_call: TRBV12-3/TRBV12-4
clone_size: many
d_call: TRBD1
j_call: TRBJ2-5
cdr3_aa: CASSTTDRGGEETQYF
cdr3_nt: TGTGCCAGCAGTACTACGGACAGGGGAGGGGAAGAGACCCAGTACTTC

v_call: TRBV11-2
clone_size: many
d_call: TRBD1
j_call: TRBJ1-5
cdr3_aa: CASSSGQYGDQPQHF
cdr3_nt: TGTGCCAGCAGCTCGGGACAGTACGGGGATCAGCCCCAGCATTTT

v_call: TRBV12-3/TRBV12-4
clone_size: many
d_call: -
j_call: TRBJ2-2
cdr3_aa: CASTLGVGYSPGELFF
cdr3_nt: TGTGCCAGCACCTTAGGGGTCGGGTATTCACCCGGGGAGCTGTTTTTT

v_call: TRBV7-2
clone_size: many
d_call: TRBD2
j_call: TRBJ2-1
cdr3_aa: CASSFTSGGFSYNEQFF
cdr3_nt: TGTGCCAGCAGCTTCACTAGCGGGGGCTTCTCCTACAATGAGCAGTTCTTC

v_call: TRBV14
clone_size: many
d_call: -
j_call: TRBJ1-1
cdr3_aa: CASSFLYTNIEAFF
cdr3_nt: TGTGCCAGCAGCTTCCTTTACACGAACATTGAAGCTTTCTTT